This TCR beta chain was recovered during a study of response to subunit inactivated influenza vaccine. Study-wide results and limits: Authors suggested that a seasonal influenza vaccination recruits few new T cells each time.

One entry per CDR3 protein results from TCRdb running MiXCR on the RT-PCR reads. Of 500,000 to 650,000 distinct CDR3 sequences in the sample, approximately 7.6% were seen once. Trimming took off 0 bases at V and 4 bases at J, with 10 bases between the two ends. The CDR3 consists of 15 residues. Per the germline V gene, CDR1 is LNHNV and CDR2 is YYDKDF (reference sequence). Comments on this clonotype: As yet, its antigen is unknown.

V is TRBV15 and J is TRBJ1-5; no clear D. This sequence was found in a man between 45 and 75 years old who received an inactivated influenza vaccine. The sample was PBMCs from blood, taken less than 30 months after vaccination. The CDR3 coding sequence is TGTGCCACCAGCAGAGATCCCGACGGGAATCAGCCCCAGCATTTT. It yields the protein CATSRDPDGNQPQHF.